Below are 21 T cell receptor beta chains sequenced from a single sample in a study of cytomegalovirus exposure and HLA in healthy donors. Primers for the PCR totalled 60 Vbeta and 13 Jbeta. Measured with immunoSEQ multiplex PCR; TCRdb has only the in-frame clones, and not every one. The sample has approximately 160,000 clones, around 79% seen once. Sequenced material: PBMCs. The source of these receptors is a male donor in good health and CMV-seronegative.

The CDR3 spells CASSSGTGTNEQFF. The CDR3 DNA follows: TGTGCCAGCAGCTCCGGGACAGGGACCAATGAGCAGTTCTTC. The rearrangement links TRBV6-5 to TRBJ2-1, with TRBD1 identical over 9 bases. V was clipped by 6 bases and J by 6 bases; unmatched bases: 6. In germline, CDR1 is MNHEY, CDR2 SVGAGI. The CDR3 runs 14 residues.

The rearrangement uses TRBV5-1 and TRBJ2-5, with 8 bases identical to TRBD1. The CDR3 is 15 amino acids. Germline CDR1 is SGHRS and CDR2 is YFSETQ. The V gene end was trimmed by 2 bases and the J gene end by 5 bases; junction bases not matched to a gene: 8. The CDR3: CASSFRGTGYETQYF. DNA of the CDR3: TGCGCCAGCAGCTTTCGTGGGACAGGCTATGAGACCCAGTACTTC.

This clone turned up a few times. The V and J genes are TRBV5-4 and TRBJ2-3; 8 bases fit TRBD2. This CDR3 spans 17 amino acids. Germline values: CDR1 SGHNT, CDR2 YYREEE (reference sequence). Trimming took 0 bases from V and 7 from J; bases not matched to a gene: 13. The CDR3 loop reads CASSLAGSGGPSNTQYF. The CDR3 nucleotides read TGTGCCAGCAGCTTGGCCGGGTCGGGGGGGCCATCAAATACGCAGTATTTT.

The CDR3 DNA reads as TGCGCCAGCAGCCACCAGGGCGTGAACACTGAAGCTTTCTTT. Amino acid sequence: CASSHQGVNTEAFF. The chain combines TRBV4-1 with TRBJ1-1, with a tentative D call TRBD1 (5 bases). Between the trimmed V and J ends, which lost 3 bases and 0 bases, there was a span of 8 bases. The CDR3 loop spans 14 amino acids. The germline gives CDR1 MGHRA, CDR2 YSYEKL.

Notes on this clone: The final CDR3 position lacks the conserved phenylalanine or tryptophan, pointing to a likely read error. The chain joins TRBV7-9 to TRBJ1-2; possible D gene TRBD1, 6 bases. Between the trimmed V and J ends, which lost 3 bases and 8 bases, there was a span of 19 bases. There are 15 residues in the CDR3. Per germline, CDR1 SEHNR and CDR2 FQNEAQ (reference sequence). This chain's CDR3 is CASSFGGGVGRGYTL. The CDR3 region has the DNA TGTGCCAGCAGCTTCGGAGGGGGGGTGGGGAGGGGCTACACCCTC.

The chain has TRBV11-2 and TRBJ2-5; D gene ambiguous. The V gene's germline CDR1 is SGHAT and CDR2 FQNNGV. Trimming pared 5 bases from V and 1 base from J, leaving 8 bases between. The CDR3 consists of 13 residues. The CDR3 spells CASSRNGQETQYF. The DNA for the CDR3 is TGTGCCAGCAGCAGAAACGGCCAAGAGACCCAGTACTTC.

The CDR3 protein is CASSSNTEFLSYNSPLHF. The CDR3 DNA follows: TGTGCCAGCAGCTCTAATACAGAGTTCCTCTCCTATAATTCACCCCTCCACTTT. The chain combines TRBV7-8 with TRBJ1-6; D unclear. This CDR3 is built from 18 residues. V shed 4 bases and J shed 0 bases, with 16 bases lying between them. Germline CDR1 reads SGHVS; CDR2 reads FQNEAQ. The full variable domain, its missing parts supplied by reference TRBV7-8 and TRBJ1-6, is GAGVSQSPRYKVAKRGQDVALRCDPISGHVSLFWYQQALGQGPEFLTYFQNEAQLDKSGLPSDRFFAERPEGSVSTLKIQRTQQEDSAVYLCASSSNTEFLSYNSPLHFGNGTRLTVT.

This clone was seen only a few times. V usage is TRBV5-1 and J usage is TRBJ1-1; TRBD1 matches at 9 bases. The CDR3 is 18 residues long. The ends lost 2 bases at V and 3 bases at J; junction bases unmatched: 14. Per germline, CDR1 SGHRS and CDR2 YFSETQ. The CDR3 sequence is CASSFGTGGKSLYTEAFF. Written as DNA, the CDR3 is TGCGCCAGCAGCTTCGGTACAGGGGGCAAATCGTTATACACTGAAGCTTTCTTT.

The chain carries TRBV4-1 and TRBJ1-4; D is perhaps TRBD1 (6 bases). CDR1 is MGHRA and CDR2 is YSYEKL in the germline V gene. The CDR3 totals 15 residues. Trimming removed 4 bases at V and 2 bases at J, with 11 bases between. CDR3 amino acids: CASSLLQGTNEKLFF. The CDR3 DNA sequence: TGCGCCAGCAGCCTTCTACAGGGTACTAATGAAAAACTGTTTTTT.

This chain uses TRBV4-2 with TRBJ2-1; TRBD2 aligns across 10 bases. CDR1 LGHNA and CDR2 YNFKEQ come from the germline V gene. V lost 1 base and J lost 4; bases outside the gene matches: 7. The CDR3 extends over 17 amino acids. DNA for the CDR3: TGTGCCAGCAGCCAAGCCCTATCGGGACTAGCGTACAATGAGCAGTTCTTC. It translates to CASSQALSGLAYNEQFF.

The gene calls are TRBV9 and TRBJ2-3; TRBD1 might be the D (6 bases). The CDR3 has 14 residues. The germline V gene has CDR1 SGDLS and CDR2 YYNGEE. Trimming took off 3 bases at V and 0 bases at J, with 8 bases between the two ends. CDR3 sequence (DNA): TGTGCCAGCAGCGGGGGGACAAGCACAGATACGCAGTATTTT. It is translated as CASSGGTSTDTQYF.

The gene calls are TRBV11-2 and TRBJ2-7, with TRBD2 identical over 8 bases. The length of the CDR3 is 18 residues. With 5 bases clipped from V and 3 bases from J, the junction kept 18 bases outside the gene matches. The germline V gene has CDR1 SGHAT and CDR2 FQNNGV. DNA of the CDR3: TGTGCCAGCAGCCTACTCTCACCCCAGGGCGGGGGGAGCTACGAGCAGTACTTC. Translating it yields CASSLLSPQGGGSYEQYF.

This clone showed up just a few times. The chain combines TRBV4-3 with TRBJ2-1; TRBD2 aligns across 12 bases. Germline values: CDR1 LGHNA, CDR2 YSLEER. J was trimmed by 8 bases and V by 0 bases; bases with no gene match: 8. The length of the CDR3 is 17 residues. In DNA form, the CDR3 reads TGCGCCAGCAGCCAAGATCCTAGCGGGGGGGCCGTAGATGAGCAGTTCTTC. Its translation is CASSQDPSGGAVDEQFF.

Only a few counts were recorded for this clone. The chain uses TRBV25-1 and TRBJ2-2, with D possibly matching TRBD1 (6 bases). Germline V CDR1 and CDR2: MGHDK, SYGVNS. This CDR3 is 14 amino acids long. V lost 3 bases and J 3 bases, leaving 8 bases between the germline ends. This chain's CDR3 is CASSEAGDTGELFF. CDR3 in DNA: TGTGCCAGCAGTGAGGCAGGGGACACCGGGGAGCTGTTTTTT.

Turning to this clone: At one end the junction does not follow the germline gene, possibly because of a read error. The same CDR3 is also encoded by other DNA sequences in this sample. The V gene is TRBV19, the J gene TRBJ1-5; TRBD1 matches at 9 bases. CDR1 is LNHDA and CDR2 is SQIVND in the germline V gene (reference sequence). The CDR3 runs 16 residues. CDR3 region: CASRQGGTLSNQPQHF. CDR3 nucleotide sequence: TGCGCCAGTAGACAGGGGGGTACACTGAGCAATCAGCCCCAGCATTTT.

The chain couples TRBV23-1 to TRBJ1-5, with no clear D. TRBV23-1 is an ORF for which the function is uncertain. The V end was cut by 8 bases, the J end by 5 bases, with 10 bases between. The CDR3 has 12 residues. CDR3 DNA: TGCGCCAGCGAACTAGGCCATCAGCCCCAGCATTTT. This gives the protein CASELGHQPQHF.

The chain carries TRBV11-2 and TRBJ2-1; perhaps TRBD2 as D (5 bases). Germline values: CDR1 SGHAT, CDR2 FQNNGV. V gave up 2 bases and J gave up 0 bases, with 17 bases separating them. The CDR3 is made up of 18 amino acids. CDR3 in amino acids: CASSLRASLYSSYNEQFF. The CDR3 DNA is TGTGCCAGCAGCTTAAGGGCTAGCCTCTATAGCTCCTACAATGAGCAGTTCTTC.

The rearrangement joins TRBV29-1 to TRBJ1-5; 9 bases are a match to TRBD1. The CDR3 contains 13 residues. Germline trimming cut 3 bases from V and 7 bases from J; bases unmatched to any gene: 4. CDR1 is SQVTM, CDR2 ANQGSEA, per germline. CDR3 bases: TGCAGCGTTGATCCGGGGACAGGGCAGCCCCAGCATTTT. Translation gives CSVDPGTGQPQHF.

The chain is built from TRBV7-9 and TRBJ2-1; 7 nucleotides align to TRBD2. Germline V lookup: CDR1 SEHNR, CDR2 FQNEAQ (reference sequence). The CDR3 length is 16 residues. The V gene end was trimmed by 4 bases and the J gene end by 0 bases; junction bases not matched to a gene: 6. CDR3 sequence reads: CASSWASGPSYNEQFF. DNA of the CDR3: TGTGCCAGCAGCTGGGCTAGCGGTCCCTCCTACAATGAGCAGTTCTTC.

The rearrangement links TRBV7-2 to TRBJ2-2; possibly TRBD2 for D (6 bases). V lost 5 bases and J 1 base, leaving 11 bases between the germline ends. This CDR3 region has 15 residues. CDR1 is SGHTA and CDR2 is FQGNSA in the germline V gene. Written as DNA, the CDR3 is TGTGCCAGCAGCCCCCTCGGGGGGAACACCGGGGAGCTGTTTTTT. Amino acids: CASSPLGGNTGELFF.

This clone was detected only a few times. The J gene is TRBJ1-2, the V gene TRBV7-9; D gene unclear. V lost 3 bases, J lost 8 bases, and 10 bases lay in between. The CDR3 sequence is 12 residues long. CDR1 and CDR2 (germline): SEHNR, FQNEAQ (reference sequence). The CDR3 reads CASSFSGEGYTF. In DNA form, the CDR3 reads TGTGCCAGCAGCTTTTCCGGGGAGGGCTACACCTTC.